The rows below give T cell receptor beta chains drawn from one sample of a study of cytomegalovirus exposure and HLA in healthy donors. Only in-frame clones appear in the TCRdb table, and some are missing; sequencing was by immunoSEQ multiplex PCR. The data hold about 260,000 clones, with almost 85% observed a single time. Material for sequencing was PBMCs. These receptors were obtained from a middle-aged woman in good health and CMV-seropositive. CDR3s include the opening cysteine and the closing phenylalanine or tryptophan. A D gene is named only where the DNA matches it firmly. Not all rows give a size; the values are once, few, many and, for expanded clones, a class.

cdr3_aa	cdr3_nt	clone_size	d_call	j_call	v_call
CASSQDGGTEAFF	TGTGCCAGCTCACAGGACGGAGGAACTGAAGCTTTCTTT	few	NA	TRBJ1-1	TRBV18
CASGKRISGSNPDTQYF	TGTGCCAGCGGCAAAAGGATTAGCGGGAGCAACCCAGATACGCAGTATTTT	once	TRBD2	TRBJ2-3	TRBV5-4
CASSVATSGRAERGSTDTQYF	TGTGCCAGCAGCGTTGCGACTAGCGGGAGGGCGGAGCGTGGATCGACAGATACGCAGTATTTT	NA	TRBD2	TRBJ2-3	TRBV9
CASSLSTSSLSEQFF	TGCGCCAGCAGTCTCTCGACTAGTTCCCTGTCTGAGCAGTTCTTC	NA	NA	TRBJ2-1	TRBV10-2
CASGTYSYEQYF	TGTGCCAGCGGGACTTACTCCTACGAGCAGTACTTC	NA	NA	TRBJ2-7	TRBV28
CASSQPGKGTEAFF	TGTGCCAGCAGCCAGCCCGGCAAGGGGACTGAAGCTTTCTTT	NA	NA	TRBJ1-1	TRBV4-2
CASSGLAGGPVYEQYF	TGTGCCAGCAGTGGACTAGCGGGAGGGCCGGTCTACGAGCAGTACTTC	NA	TRBD2	TRBJ2-7	TRBV27
CASTKTASSYNEQFF	TGTGCCAGTACCAAGACAGCCAGCTCCTACAATGAGCAGTTCTTC	NA	NA	TRBJ2-1	TRBV19
CAISESDRGYGYTF	TGTGCCATCAGTGAGTCGGACAGGGGCTATGGCTACACCTTC	NA	TRBD1	TRBJ1-2	TRBV10-3
CASSIGTGGSYEQYF	TGTGCCAGTAGTATCGGAACAGGGGGGTCCTACGAGCAGTACTTC	NA	TRBD1	TRBJ2-7	TRBV19